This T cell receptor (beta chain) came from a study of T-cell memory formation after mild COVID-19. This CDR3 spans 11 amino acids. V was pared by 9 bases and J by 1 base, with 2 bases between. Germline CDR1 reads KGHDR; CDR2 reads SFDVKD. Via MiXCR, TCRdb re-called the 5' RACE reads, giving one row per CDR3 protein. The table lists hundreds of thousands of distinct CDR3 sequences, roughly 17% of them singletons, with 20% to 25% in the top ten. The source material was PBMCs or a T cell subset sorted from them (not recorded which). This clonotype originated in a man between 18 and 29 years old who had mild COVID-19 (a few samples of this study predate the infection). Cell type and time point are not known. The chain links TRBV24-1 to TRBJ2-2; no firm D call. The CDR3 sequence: CATGNTGELFF. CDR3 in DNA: TGTGCCACCGGGAACACCGGGGAGCTGTTTTTT.